This passage covers 16 T cell receptor beta chains from one sample sequenced in a study of human T cells and chemical hapten exposure. Time point specified: pre-sensitization, week 0. Treatment indicated: therapeutic diphenylcyclopropenone sensitization with weekly scalp DPC. TCRdb independently ran MiXCR on the RACE reads; one entry per CDR3 protein. The sample consists of 200,000 to 300,000 distinct CDR3 sequences, about 9% of them appearing once. The sample in question was whole blood, obtained in connection with sensitization to the hapten diphenylcyclopropenone (DPC). The origin of the receptors is a woman in her thirties or forties with alopecia areata. Some clones in this sample may be carry-over from other donors' samples.

Only a few counts were recorded for this clonotype. The chain links TRBV28 to TRBJ2-1; a weak D match, TRBD2 (6 bases). V lost 2 bases, J lost 6 bases, and 11 bases lay in between. The V gene's germline CDR1 is MDHEN and CDR2 SYDVKM. This CDR3 is built from 14 residues. The CDR3 loop is CASSLLIGGNEQFF. CDR3 in DNA: TGTGCCAGCAGTTTACTAATCGGGGGCAATGAGCAGTTCTTC. The complete variable domain, with remaining parts taken from reference TRBV28 and TRBJ2-1, reads DVKVTQSSRYLVKRTGEKVFLECVQDMDHENMFWYRQDPGLGLRLIYFSYDVKMKEKGDIPEGYSVSREKKERFSLILESASTNQTSMYLCASSLLIGGNEQFFGPGTRLTVL.

The rearrangement joins TRBV20-1 to TRBJ2-2, with TRBD2 matching over 7 bases. This CDR3 is 16 amino acids long. The germline V gene encodes CDR1 DFQATT and CDR2 SNEGSKA (reference sequence). Trimming removed 0 bases from V and 2 bases from J; junction bases left unmatched: 6. Here the CDR3 reads CSARDPGLQNTGELFF. CDR3 bases: TGCAGTGCTAGAGACCCGGGACTACAAAACACCGGGGAGCTGTTTTTT.

J is TRBJ1-6 and V is TRBV12-3 or TRBV12-4; D gene ambiguous. The CDR3 is 14 amino acids. Between the trimmed V and J ends, which lost 5 bases and 5 bases, there was a span of 10 bases. This CDR3 is CASSPLEDNSPLHF. For the CDR3, the DNA is TGTGCCAGCAGTCCACTCGAGGATAATTCACCCCTCCACTTT.

This clonotype was counted at least ten times. This sequence joins TRBV9 and TRBJ2-3; no clear D. This CDR3 has 12 amino acids. CDR1 SGDLS and CDR2 YYNGEE come from the germline V gene. The ends were cut back, 2 bases at V and 2 bases at J, with 3 bases in the middle. The CDR3 reads CASSVNTDTQYF. The CDR3 nucleotides read TGTGCCAGCAGCGTCAACACAGATACGCAGTATTTT.

This clonotype came up many times. The chain couples TRBV7-2 to TRBJ1-1; TRBD1 matches at 8 bases. CDR1 is SGHTA and CDR2 is FQGNSA in the germline V gene. J gave up 4 bases and V 4 bases, and 11 bases lay outside the gene matches. The CDR3 covers 16 residues. This CDR3 reads CASSSQGGRVSTEAFF. Written as DNA, the CDR3 is TGTGCCAGCAGCTCACAGGGGGGCAGGGTAAGCACTGAAGCTTTCTTT. The variable domain in full, completed from reference TRBV7-2 and TRBJ1-1, reads GAGVSQSPSNKVTEKGKDVELRCDPISGHTALYWYRQSLGQGLEFLIYFQGNSAPDKSGLPSDRFSAERTGGSVSTLTIQRTQQEDSAVYLCASSSQGGRVSTEAFFGQGTRLTVV.

J is TRBJ1-4 and V is TRBV5-1; D gene unclear. CDR1 SGHRS and CDR2 YFSETQ come from the germline V gene. Trimming pared 2 bases from V and 0 bases from J, leaving 14 bases between. The CDR3 consists of 17 residues. CDR3 sequence: CASSFQGTLATNEKLFF. Here the CDR3 DNA reads TGCGCCAGCAGCTTTCAAGGAACACTTGCAACTAATGAAAAACTGTTTTTT.

The CDR3 bases are TGCAGTGCTAGAGATTTTTATGAAGAGACCCAGTACTTC. Translating gives CSARDFYEETQYF. V usage is TRBV20-1 and J usage is TRBJ2-5; no reliable D call. V was pared by 0 bases and J by 3 bases, with 8 bases between. This CDR3 contains 13 residues. Germline V gene lookup returns CDR1 DFQATT and CDR2 SNEGSKA (reference sequence).

This clonotype has a count of ten or more. The chain is built from TRBV27 and TRBJ1-2; maybe TRBD1 (5 bases). Germline V CDR1 and CDR2: MNHEY, SMNVEV (reference sequence). This CDR3 is built from 14 residues. V was clipped by 4 bases and J by 8 bases, with 17 bases between them. The CDR3 DNA is TGTGCCAGCAGTTCCTCCGGGACCGGGAGGGGCTACACCTTC. This gives the protein CASSSSGTGRGYTF.

This clonotype was seen a few times. This chain uses TRBV5-1 with TRBJ2-7; 13 bases fit TRBD2. This CDR3 is built from 17 residues. With 2 bases clipped from V and 4 bases from J, the junction kept 9 bases outside the gene matches. CDR1 is SGHRS and CDR2 is YFSETQ in the germline V gene. CDR3 region: CASSFAPGTSGMYEQYF. The DNA for the CDR3 is TGCGCCAGCAGCTTTGCCCCCGGGACTAGCGGGATGTACGAGCAGTACTTC.

The rearrangement links TRBV7-9 to TRBJ1-6, with no clear D. Germline-derived CDR1 and CDR2 are SEHNR and FQNEAQ (reference sequence). CDR3 length: 14 residues. Deletions cut 1 base from V and 14 bases from J, with 15 bases between. The CDR3 loop reads CASSLVSSSIALHF. CDR3 sequence (DNA): TGTGCCAGCAGCTTAGTGTCGTCCAGCATCGCCCTCCACTTT. The full variable domain, rest sourced from reference TRBV7-9 and TRBJ1-6, is DTGVSQNPRHKITKRGQNVTFRCDPISEHNRLYWYRQTLGQGPEFLTYFQNEAQLEKSRLLSDRFSAERPKGSFSTLEIQRTEQGDSAMYLCASSLVSSSIALHFGNGTRLTVT.

The chain links TRBV6-2 or TRBV6-3 to TRBJ2-7; 12 bases fit TRBD1. Trimming took 4 bases from V and 2 from J; bases not matched to a gene: 3. The CDR3 length is 15 residues. Germline V gives CDR1 MNHEY, CDR2 SVGEGT. The CDR3 DNA follows: TGTGCCAGCAGTTCGTGGGACAGGGGGCCCTACGAGCAGTACTTC. Its translation is CASSSWDRGPYEQYF.

This clonotype showed up many times. The rearrangement joins TRBV29-1 to TRBJ1-5; D possibly corresponds to TRBD1 (5 bases). In germline, CDR1 is SQVTM, CDR2 ANQGSEA. The CDR3 extends over 14 amino acids. V was cut by 4 bases and J by 6 bases, with 16 bases left in between. The CDR3 spells CSVGSSDRSQPQHF. In DNA form, the CDR3 reads TGCAGCGTTGGATCCTCAGACAGAAGTCAGCCCCAGCATTTT.

This chain joins TRBV12-3 or TRBV12-4 and TRBJ1-1; the D gene is possibly TRBD1 (5 bases). The V gene lost 5 bases and the J gene lost 4 bases, with 14 bases spanning the gap. CDR3 length: 14 residues. CDR3 sequence (DNA): TGTGCCAGCAGTCCAGCAGGGTTTCGCACTGAAGCTTTCTTT. It yields the protein CASSPAGFRTEAFF.

This rearrangement joins TRBV7-9 to TRBJ1-6; 9 positions match TRBD1. Germline CDR1 is SEHNR and CDR2 is FQNEAQ (reference sequence). The CDR3 loop spans 15 amino acids. Trimming took 6 bases from V and 6 from J; bases not matched to a gene: 6. Here the CDR3 DNA reads TGTGCCAGCAGTTCCGGGACAGGGACTAATTCACCCCTCCACTTT. Protein sequence: CASSSGTGTNSPLHF.

This clonotype was detected ten times or more. This chain uses TRBV4-1 with TRBJ1-3; D is ambiguous. The CDR3 contains 12 residues. CDR1 is MGHRA and CDR2 is YSYEKL in the germline V gene. Deletions cut 0 bases from V and 12 bases from J, with 9 bases between. The CDR3 DNA follows: TGCGCCAGCAGCCAAGAGAAGAGGCACATATATTTT. Amino acid sequence: CASSQEKRHIYF.

The V gene is TRBV7-9, the J gene TRBJ1-1; D is ambiguous. Per germline, CDR1 SEHNR and CDR2 FQNEAQ (reference sequence). V was pared by 5 bases and J by 6 bases, with 19 bases between. The CDR3 length is 15 residues. In DNA form, the CDR3 reads TGTGCCAGCAGCCGTACTTTCTCGGGAGTCGCTGAAGCTTTCTTT. It translates to CASSRTFSGVAEAFF.